This T cell receptor (beta chain) was found in a study of human T cells and chemical hapten exposure. Study-wide results and caveats: Donors in the study had alopecia, meaning their immune response may differ from healthy people's. No shift was seen in TCRs above 1 in 1000 frequency with DPC sensitization.

The CDR3 spans 16 residues. Trimming took off 2 bases at V and 4 bases at J, with 18 bases between the two ends. Germline V gene data show CDR1 as DFQATT and CDR2 as SNEGSKA (reference sequence). Specified time point: patch test 1, 2 weeks after DPC sensitization. The treatment denotes: therapeutic diphenylcyclopropenone sensitization with weekly scalp DPC. TCRdb processed the RACE reads anew with MiXCR; each CDR3 protein has one entry. Found here are a few hundred thousand distinct CDR3 sequences, around 4.8% of them singletons; the top ten hold 2% to 2.5%. This clonotype came up many times. The target antigen is unknown.

The sequence derives from a woman in her forties or fifties with alopecia areata. Some clones in this sample may be carry-over from other donors' samples. Sequenced here: whole blood, sampled in connection with sensitization to the hapten diphenylcyclopropenone (DPC). The chain employs TRBV20-1 and TRBJ1-5; no clear D gene. The CDR3 protein is CSARPRVKSTNQPQHF. CDR3 DNA sequence: TGCAGTGCTAGACCCCGTGTGAAGTCGACGAATCAGCCCCAGCATTTT.